A single sample is the source of the 30 T cell receptor beta chains below, sequenced in a study of blood T cell repertoires in COVID-19. The assay was immunoSEQ multiplex PCR, and TCRdb's table has in-frame clones only and misses some. The data hold some 28,000 clones, with 85% observed a single time. Source material: peripheral blood. The origin of the receptors is a human donor in a cohort sampled during active COVID-19.

V is TRBV28 and J is TRBJ1-4; 7 bases align to TRBD1. The length of the CDR3 is 15 residues. Germline V gene data show CDR1 as MDHEN and CDR2 as SYDVKM. Trimming took 2 bases from V and 4 from J; bases not matched to a gene: 4. The CDR3, as DNA: TGTGCCAGCAGTTTACCGGGGACAGTTAATGAAAAACTGTTTTTT. This encodes CASSLPGTVNEKLFF.

The chain is built from TRBV3-1 (or the pseudogene TRBV3-2) and TRBJ1-1; D is ambiguous. Per the germline V gene, CDR1 is LGHDT and CDR2 is YNNKEL (reference sequence). V dropped 2 bases and J dropped 1 base, with 14 bases sitting between them. The CDR3 runs 16 residues. The CDR3 sequence is CASSQSWGAWNTEAFF. The CDR3 nucleotides are TGTGCCAGCAGCCAATCGTGGGGAGCTTGGAACACTGAAGCTTTCTTT.

This chain joins TRBV7-2 and TRBJ2-7; perhaps TRBD1 as D (6 bases). The CDR3 consists of 14 residues. Trimming removed 4 bases at V and 2 bases at J, with 12 bases between. CDR1 and CDR2 (germline): SGHTA, FQGNSA. CDR3 bases: TGTGCCAGCAGCTCCCAGGGGCTCCCCTACGAGCAGTACTTC. It specifies CASSSQGLPYEQYF.

The V call is TRBV27, the J call TRBJ2-3, with D uncertain. The CDR3 has 13 amino acids. V was clipped by 1 base and J by 2 bases, with 4 bases between them. Germline CDR1 is MNHEY and CDR2 is SMNVEV (reference sequence). CDR3: CASSLYYTDTQYF. The CDR3 DNA reads as TGTGCCAGCAGTTTATACTACACAGATACGCAGTATTTT.

V usage is TRBV24-1 and J usage is TRBJ2-1, with TRBD1 matching 10 bases. Unmatched junction bases numbered 12, after V lost 7 bases and J lost 7 bases. Per the germline V gene, CDR1 is KGHDR and CDR2 is SFDVKD. The CDR3 length is 16 residues. The CDR3 is CATRGQGQGNRNEQFF. For the CDR3, the DNA is TGTGCCACCAGGGGCCAGGGACAGGGGAATCGGAATGAGCAGTTCTTC.

The gene calls are TRBV6-4 and TRBJ2-1; tentative D call: TRBD1 (5 bases). The V end was cut by 6 bases, the J end by 8 bases, with 8 bases between. This CDR3 comprises 11 residues. Per the germline V gene, CDR1 is MRHNA and CDR2 is SNTAGT. CDR3 protein: CASRGLDEQFF. CDR3 DNA: TGTGCCAGCAGGGGGCTCGATGAGCAGTTCTTC.

The chain employs TRBV5-1 and TRBJ2-5; TRBD2 might be the D (5 bases). Germline CDR1 reads SGHRS; CDR2 reads YFSETQ. The CDR3 consists of 14 residues. The germline V and J ends were trimmed by 1 base and 5 bases, with 12 bases remaining between them. Here the CDR3 DNA reads TGCGCCAGCAGCTTGCGAGGGTATAACGAGACCCAGTACTTC. It yields the protein CASSLRGYNETQYF.

The rearrangement links TRBV5-5 to TRBJ2-2, with TRBD2 matching over 10 bases. V dropped 2 bases and J dropped 0; count of bases not matched to a gene: 1. Germline values: CDR1 SGHKS, CDR2 YYEKEE (reference sequence). This CDR3 spans 16 amino acids. The CDR3 reads CASSFLAGANTGELFF. The DNA of the CDR3 is TGTGCCAGCAGCTTTCTAGCGGGGGCGAACACCGGGGAGCTGTTTTTT. Variable domain in full (rest from reference TRBV5-5 and TRBJ2-2): DAGVTQSPTHLIKTRGQQVTLRCSPISGHKSVSWYQQVLGQGPQFIFQYYEKEERGRGNFPDRFSARQFPNYSSELNVNALLLGDSALYLCASSFLAGANTGELFFGEGSRLTVL.

This clone was counted a few times. The chain couples TRBV24-1 to TRBJ2-2; D gene uncertain. Germline values: CDR1 KGHDR, CDR2 SFDVKD. The CDR3 runs to 14 residues. V lost 5 bases to trimming and J lost 1 base, with 7 bases between them. In DNA form, the CDR3 reads TGTGCCACCAGTGTCGAGTGGAACACCGGGGAGCTGTTTTTT. As protein: CATSVEWNTGELFF.

The gene calls are TRBV7-9 and TRBJ2-5; 11 bases are shared with TRBD2. CDR1 and CDR2 (germline): SEHNR, FQNEAQ (reference sequence). The CDR3 runs 17 residues. Germline trimming cut 1 base from V and 5 bases from J; bases unmatched to any gene: 9. The CDR3 region has the DNA TGTGCCAGCAGCTTAGACCTAGCGGGGGGCCTCCGGGAGACCCAGTACTTC. Protein: CASSLDLAGGLRETQYF.

The V call is TRBV29-1, the J call TRBJ1-4; perhaps TRBD1 as D (5 bases). Trimming cost V 4 bases and J 6 bases, with 18 bases left between them. The V gene's germline CDR1 is SQVTM and CDR2 ANQGSEA. CDR3 length: 15 residues. The DNA of the CDR3 is TGCAGCGTTGGAGGACCGACCAGGGCGGATGAAAAACTGTTTTTT. Translated, it gives CSVGGPTRADEKLFF. The complete variable domain, with remaining parts taken from reference TRBV29-1 and TRBJ1-4, reads SAVISQKPSRDICQRGTSLTIQCQVDSQVTMMFWYRQQPGQSLTLIATANQGSEATYESGFVIDKFPISRPNLTFSTLTVSNMSPEDSSIYLCSVGGPTRADEKLFFGSGTQLSVL.

The chain uses TRBV7-3 and TRBJ2-6, with TRBD1 identical over 7 bases. The V and J ends lost 2 bases and 2 bases, in that order; junction bases with no gene match: 6. Germline-derived CDR1 and CDR2 are SGHTA and FQGTGA. This CDR3 comprises 17 residues. Here the CDR3 reads CASSLVAGGAGANVLTF. CDR3 nucleotide sequence: TGTGCCAGCAGCTTAGTGGCAGGGGGAGCTGGGGCCAACGTCCTGACTTTC.

The chain joins TRBV4-2 to TRBJ2-5, with TRBD2 identical over 9 bases. This CDR3 contains 16 residues. The germline V gene has CDR1 LGHNA and CDR2 YNFKEQ. J was trimmed by 3 bases and V by 0 bases; bases with no gene match: 5. DNA for the CDR3: TGTGCCAGCAGCCAAGATCTCCCTAGCGGGGAAGAGACCCAGTACTTC. It translates to CASSQDLPSGEETQYF.

The genes are TRBV19 and TRBJ2-1; 9 nucleotides match TRBD2. Germline values: CDR1 LNHDA, CDR2 SQIVND (reference sequence). The CDR3 totals 14 residues. The V segment lost 5 bases and the J segment 6 bases; nucleotides outside the gene matches: 5. The CDR3 sequence: CASSLRTSANEQFF. The CDR3 DNA reads TGTGCCAGTAGTCTACGGACTAGCGCCAATGAGCAGTTCTTC.

The chain combines TRBV27 with TRBJ2-7; no clear D gene. The length of the CDR3 is 13 residues. With 6 bases removed from V and 0 bases from J, the gap between germline ends came to 9 bases. Germline values: CDR1 MNHEY, CDR2 SMNVEV (reference sequence). The CDR3, as DNA: TGTGCCAGCAGGACCCACAGCTCCTACGAGCAGTACTTC. Residues: CASRTHSSYEQYF.

V is TRBV13 and J is TRBJ2-1; 13 bases line up with TRBD2. V lost 6 bases, J lost 2 bases, and 10 bases stayed unmatched. Germline CDR1 and CDR2: PRHDT and FYEKMQ (reference sequence). The CDR3 spans 18 residues. The CDR3 DNA is TGTGCCAGCAGGGGCGTACCCGGACTAGCGGGGGCCTACAATGAGCAGTTCTTC. Translating it yields CASRGVPGLAGAYNEQFF.

The chain has TRBV30 and TRBJ1-6, with D tentatively TRBD1 (6 bases). The CDR3 runs 17 residues. Deletions cut 2 bases from V and 0 bases from J, with 14 bases between. Germline CDR1 is GTSNPN and CDR2 is SVGIG (reference sequence). CDR3 DNA sequence: TGTGCCTGGAGTCCGTCAGGGGTGCTCTCCTATAATTCACCCCTCCACTTT. Translating it yields CAWSPSGVLSYNSPLHF.

V and J are TRBV19 and TRBJ1-2; no clear D gene. Germline CDR1 is LNHDA and CDR2 is SQIVND (reference sequence). The CDR3 is 13 amino acids. Trimming shortened V by 4 bases and J by 5 bases, and 11 bases separated the two germline ends. Written as DNA, the CDR3 is TGTGCCAGTAGTAGAACAGCAGCTTATGGCTACACCTTC. Its translation is CASSRTAAYGYTF.

The genes are TRBV18 and TRBJ2-3, with 10 bases lining up with TRBD2. CDR1 is KGHSH and CDR2 is LQKENI in the germline V gene. The CDR3 loop spans 17 amino acids. Germline trimming cut 8 bases from V and 0 bases from J; bases unmatched to any gene: 11. The CDR3 here is CASPTSGDYLSTDTQYF. The CDR3 region has the DNA TGTGCCAGCCCCACTAGCGGGGACTACCTGAGCACAGATACGCAGTATTTT.

J is TRBJ2-7 and V is TRBV19; 8 bases match TRBD1. Germline V gives CDR1 LNHDA, CDR2 SQIVND (reference sequence). With 3 bases clipped from V and 6 bases from J, the junction kept 10 bases outside the gene matches. This CDR3 has 15 amino acids. The CDR3 region is CASSITGGSTSEQYF. CDR3 DNA: TGTGCCAGTAGTATTACAGGGGGGTCGACGAGCGAGCAGTACTTC.

This clone has a single count. V and J are TRBV27 and TRBJ2-2; 7 nucleotides agree with TRBD1. The CDR3 length is 17 residues. Germline CDR1 MNHEY, CDR2 SMNVEV (reference sequence). The junction had 13 bases not matched to a gene; V was cut back by 2 bases and J by 7 bases. The CDR3 loop reads CASSLEVTTGWNGELFF. The CDR3, as DNA: TGTGCCAGCAGTTTAGAGGTAACGACAGGGTGGAACGGGGAGCTGTTTTTT.

For the CDR3, the DNA is TGTGCCAGCACCCGGGACTCCGGGAACGAGCAGTACTTC. Translated, it gives CASTRDSGNEQYF. J is TRBJ2-7 and V is TRBV7-2; tentative D call: TRBD2 (6 bases). V was cut by 7 bases and J by 5 bases, with 15 bases left in between. The CDR3 extends over 13 amino acids. Germline V CDR1 and CDR2: SGHTA, FQGNSA.

J is TRBJ2-3 and V is TRBV7-9; maybe TRBD1 (6 bases). This CDR3 is 14 amino acids long. Germline values: CDR1 SEHNR, CDR2 FQNEAQ (reference sequence). V was trimmed by 7 bases and J by 0 bases, leaving 11 bases between them. This CDR3 is CASNQGQSTDTQYF. The CDR3 region has the DNA TGTGCCAGCAACCAAGGACAGAGCACAGATACGCAGTATTTT.

This clone was detected once. The V and J genes are TRBV30 and TRBJ2-5, with TRBD1 identical over 7 bases. CDR1 and CDR2 (germline): GTSNPN, SVGIG (reference sequence). Losses at the gene ends were 3 bases for V and 4 bases for J; bases not matched to a gene: 5. The length of the CDR3 is 13 residues. Here the CDR3 DNA reads TGTGCCTGGAGGATGGCAGGGGGAGAGACCCAGTACTTC. Translated: CAWRMAGGETQYF.

CDR3 DNA sequence: TGTGCCAGCTCACAACAGGGGGAAGCCAAAAACATTCAGTACTTC. It encodes CASSQQGEAKNIQYF. The chain is built from TRBV18 and TRBJ2-4; 8 nucleotides match TRBD1. Germline CDR1 and CDR2: KGHSH and LQKENI. V lost 4 bases, J lost 0 bases, and 2 bases stayed unmatched. The CDR3 is 15 residues long. The full variable domain, with the rest looked up from reference TRBV18 and TRBJ2-4, is NAGVMQNPRHLVRRRGQEARLRCSPMKGHSHVYWYRQLPEEGLKFMVYLQKENIIDESGMPKERFSAEFPKEGPSILRIQQVVRGDSAAYFCASSQQGEAKNIQYFGAGTRLSVL.

CDR3 region: CASSLVRTGDDEQFF. The CDR3 nucleotides read TGTGCCAGCAGCTTGGTACGGACAGGGGACGATGAGCAGTTCTTC. The chain is built from TRBV5-6 and TRBJ2-1; 9 bases agree with TRBD1. Trimming took 0 bases from V and 8 from J; bases not matched to a gene: 6. Germline V gene sequence: CDR1 SGHDT, CDR2 YYEEEE. The CDR3 consists of 15 residues.

In nucleotides, the CDR3 is TGTGCCAGCTCCTTCGGACAGACGTTATACAATGAGCAGTTCTTC. Translating it yields CASSFGQTLYNEQFF. V usage is TRBV18 and J usage is TRBJ2-1, with D perhaps matching TRBD1 (6 bases). Trimming removed 6 bases at V and 4 bases at J, with 16 bases between. This CDR3 contains 15 residues. Per germline, CDR1 KGHSH and CDR2 LQKENI.

The chain combines TRBV19 with TRBJ2-5, with D perhaps TRBD2 (5 bases). The germline V gene encodes CDR1 LNHDA and CDR2 SQIVND (reference sequence). V lost 3 bases to trimming and J lost 1 base, with 18 bases between them. CDR3 length equals 17 residues. The CDR3 nucleotides read TGTGCCAGTAGTATGAGGGCTGGGCGAAGCGGCCAAGAGACCCAGTACTTC. Its translation is CASSMRAGRSGQETQYF. Complete variable domain (other parts from reference TRBV19 and TRBJ2-5): DGGITQSPKYLFRKEGQNVTLSCEQNLNHDAMYWYRQDPGQGLRLIYYSQIVNDFQKGDIAEGYSVSREKKESFPLTVTSAQKNPTAFYLCASSMRAGRSGQETQYFGPGTRLLVL.

The V call is TRBV28, the J call TRBJ1-2; TRBD1 matches at 7 bases. The germline CDR1 and CDR2 sequences are MDHEN and SYDVKM. V was pared by 5 bases and J by 6 bases, with 15 bases of the junction left unmatched. CDR3 length equals 16 residues. The CDR3 bases are TGTGCCAGCAGTGGCCCTGGACAGGAGAGGGTTCATGGCTACACCTTC. Its translation is CASSGPGQERVHGYTF.

The V call is TRBV7-9, the J call TRBJ1-3; 11 nucleotides match TRBD1. With 3 bases clipped from V and 8 bases from J, the junction kept 0 bases outside the gene matches. The CDR3 consists of 13 residues. Looked up from germline, CDR1 is SEHNR and CDR2 is FQNEAQ (reference sequence). The CDR3 here is CASSLGQGDTIYF. CDR3 DNA: TGTGCCAGCAGCTTGGGACAGGGGGACACCATATATTTT.